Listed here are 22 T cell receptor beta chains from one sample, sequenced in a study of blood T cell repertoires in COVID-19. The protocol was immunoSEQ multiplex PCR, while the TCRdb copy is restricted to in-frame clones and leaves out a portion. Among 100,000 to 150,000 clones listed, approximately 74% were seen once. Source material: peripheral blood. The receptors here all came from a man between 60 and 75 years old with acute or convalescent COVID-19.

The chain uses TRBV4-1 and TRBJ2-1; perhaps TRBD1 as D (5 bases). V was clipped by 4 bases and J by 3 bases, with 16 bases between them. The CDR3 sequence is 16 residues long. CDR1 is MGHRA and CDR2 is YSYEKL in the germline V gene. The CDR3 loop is CASSPGRSRDYNEQFF. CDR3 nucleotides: TGCGCCAGCAGCCCCGGTCGTAGCAGGGACTACAATGAGCAGTTCTTC.

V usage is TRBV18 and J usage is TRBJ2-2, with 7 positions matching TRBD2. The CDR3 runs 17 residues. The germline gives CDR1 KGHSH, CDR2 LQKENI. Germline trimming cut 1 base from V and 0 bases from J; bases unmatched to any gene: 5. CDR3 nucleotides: TGTGCCAGCTCACCACTTCTGGCGGGGGCGAACACCGGGGAGCTGTTTTTT. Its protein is CASSPLLAGANTGELFF. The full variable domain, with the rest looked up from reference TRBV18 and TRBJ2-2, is NAGVMQNPRHLVRRRGQEARLRCSPMKGHSHVYWYRQLPEEGLKFMVYLQKENIIDESGMPKERFSAEFPKEGPSILRIQQVVRGDSAAYFCASSPLLAGANTGELFFGEGSRLTVL.

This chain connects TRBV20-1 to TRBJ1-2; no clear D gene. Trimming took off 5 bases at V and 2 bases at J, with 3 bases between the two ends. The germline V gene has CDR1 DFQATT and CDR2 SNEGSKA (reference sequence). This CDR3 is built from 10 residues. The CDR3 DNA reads TGCAGTGCTGGCAACTATGGCTACACCTTC. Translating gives CSAGNYGYTF.

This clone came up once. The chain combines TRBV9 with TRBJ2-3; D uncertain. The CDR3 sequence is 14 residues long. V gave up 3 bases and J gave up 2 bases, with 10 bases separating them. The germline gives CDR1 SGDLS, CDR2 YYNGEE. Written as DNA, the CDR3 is TGTGCCAGCAGCGATGGGCCCCACACAGATACGCAGTATTTT. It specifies CASSDGPHTDTQYF.

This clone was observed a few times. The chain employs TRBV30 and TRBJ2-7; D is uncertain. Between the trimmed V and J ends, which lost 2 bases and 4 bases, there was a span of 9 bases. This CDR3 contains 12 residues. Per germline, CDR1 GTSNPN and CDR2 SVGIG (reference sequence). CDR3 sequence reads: CAWSSNSYEQYF. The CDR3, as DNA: TGTGCCTGGAGTTCGAACAGTTACGAGCAGTACTTC.

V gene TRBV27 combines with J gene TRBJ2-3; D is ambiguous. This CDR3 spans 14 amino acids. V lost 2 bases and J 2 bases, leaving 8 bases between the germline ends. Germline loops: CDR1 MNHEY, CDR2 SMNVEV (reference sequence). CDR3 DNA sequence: TGTGCCAGCAGTTTAGGCCACCTCACAGATACGCAGTATTTT. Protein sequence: CASSLGHLTDTQYF.

The CDR3 is CASSLGAGGPDTQYF. The CDR3 DNA follows: TGCGCCAGCAGCTTGGGCGCGGGGGGCCCAGATACGCAGTATTTT. This chain links TRBV5-1 with TRBJ2-3, with 8 bases fitting TRBD2. CDR1 and CDR2 from the germline V gene are SGHRS and YFSETQ. The CDR3 covers 15 residues. J was trimmed by 4 bases and V by 0 bases; bases with no gene match: 4.

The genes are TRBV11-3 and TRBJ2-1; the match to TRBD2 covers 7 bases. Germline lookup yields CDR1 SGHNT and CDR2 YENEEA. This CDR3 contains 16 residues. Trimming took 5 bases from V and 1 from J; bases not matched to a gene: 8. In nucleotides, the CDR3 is TGTGCCAGCAGCCCCACCCTAGCGGCTTCCTACAATGAGCAGTTCTTC. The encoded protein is CASSPTLAASYNEQFF.

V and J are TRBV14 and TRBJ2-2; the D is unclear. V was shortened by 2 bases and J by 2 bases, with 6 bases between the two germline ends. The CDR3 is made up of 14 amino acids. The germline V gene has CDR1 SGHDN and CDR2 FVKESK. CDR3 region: CASSQNPNTGELFF. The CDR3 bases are TGTGCCAGCAGCCAAAATCCTAACACCGGGGAGCTGTTTTTT.

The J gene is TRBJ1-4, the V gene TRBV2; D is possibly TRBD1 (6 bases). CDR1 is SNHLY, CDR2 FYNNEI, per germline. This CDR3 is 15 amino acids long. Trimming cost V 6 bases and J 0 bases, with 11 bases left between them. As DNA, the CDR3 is TGTGCCAGCAGATCAGGGGACGCAACTAATGAAAAACTGTTTTTT. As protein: CASRSGDATNEKLFF.

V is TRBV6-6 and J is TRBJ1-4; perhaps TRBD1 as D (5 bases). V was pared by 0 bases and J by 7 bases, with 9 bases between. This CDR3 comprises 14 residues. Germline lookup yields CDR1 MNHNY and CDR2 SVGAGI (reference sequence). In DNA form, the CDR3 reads TGTGCCAGCAGTTACTCCCAGGGAGGTGAAAAACTGTTTTTT. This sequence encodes CASSYSQGGEKLFF.

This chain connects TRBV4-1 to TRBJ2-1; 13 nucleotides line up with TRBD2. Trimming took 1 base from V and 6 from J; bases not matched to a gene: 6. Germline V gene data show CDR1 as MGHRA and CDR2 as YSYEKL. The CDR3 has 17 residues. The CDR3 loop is CASSQAVLAGGRNEQFF. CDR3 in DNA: TGCGCCAGCAGCCAAGCCGTACTAGCGGGGGGGCGCAATGAGCAGTTCTTC.

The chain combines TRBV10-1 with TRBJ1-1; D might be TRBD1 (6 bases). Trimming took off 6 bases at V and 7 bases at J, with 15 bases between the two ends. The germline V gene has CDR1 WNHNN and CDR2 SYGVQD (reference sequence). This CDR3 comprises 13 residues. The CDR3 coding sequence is TGCGCCAGCAGGCTGACTACAGGGAGTGAAGCTTTCTTT. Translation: CASRLTTGSEAFF.

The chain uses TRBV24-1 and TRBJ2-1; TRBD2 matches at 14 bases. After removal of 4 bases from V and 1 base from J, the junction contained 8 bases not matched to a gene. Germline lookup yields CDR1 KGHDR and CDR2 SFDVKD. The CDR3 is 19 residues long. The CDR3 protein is CATSDLGTSGSRSYNEQFF. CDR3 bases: TGTGCCACCAGTGACCTCGGGACTAGCGGGAGTCGGTCCTACAATGAGCAGTTCTTC.

CDR3 in amino acids: CASSLSGVTYNEQFF. DNA of the CDR3: TGTGCCAGCAGCTTATCGGGAGTTACCTACAATGAGCAGTTCTTC. The chain joins TRBV7-6 to TRBJ2-1; D is perhaps TRBD2 (6 bases). Germline V CDR1 and CDR2: SGHVS, FNYEAQ. The ends were cut back, 2 bases at V and 2 bases at J, with 10 bases in the middle. The CDR3 has 15 amino acids.

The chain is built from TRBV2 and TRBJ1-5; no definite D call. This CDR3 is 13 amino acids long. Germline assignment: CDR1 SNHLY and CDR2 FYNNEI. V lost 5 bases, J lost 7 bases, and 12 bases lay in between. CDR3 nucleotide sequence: TGTGCCAGCAGTTCGTCGAACTCCCAGCCCCAGCATTTT. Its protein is CASSSSNSQPQHF.

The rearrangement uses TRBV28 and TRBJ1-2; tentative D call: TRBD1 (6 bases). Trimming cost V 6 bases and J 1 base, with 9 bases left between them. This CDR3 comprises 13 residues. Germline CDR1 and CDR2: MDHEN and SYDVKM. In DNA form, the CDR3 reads TGTGCCAGCAGGGACAGTCTTAACTATGGCTACACCTTC. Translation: CASRDSLNYGYTF.

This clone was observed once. The chain's CDR3 is CASSLGGQVNTEAFF. The DNA for the CDR3 is TGCGCCAGCAGCTTGGGGGGACAGGTGAACACTGAAGCTTTCTTT. V is TRBV5-1 and J is TRBJ1-1; 8 bases fit TRBD1. In germline, CDR1 is SGHRS, CDR2 YFSETQ. This CDR3 contains 15 residues. V shed 0 bases, J shed 0 bases, and the junction held 1 base outside the gene matches.

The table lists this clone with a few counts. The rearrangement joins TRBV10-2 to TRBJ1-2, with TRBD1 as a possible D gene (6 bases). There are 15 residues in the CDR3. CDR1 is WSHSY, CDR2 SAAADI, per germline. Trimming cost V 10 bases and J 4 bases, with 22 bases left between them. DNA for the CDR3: TGCGCCATCTCAACGGACCTCCGGGACACCTATGGCTACACCTTC. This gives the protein CAISTDLRDTYGYTF.

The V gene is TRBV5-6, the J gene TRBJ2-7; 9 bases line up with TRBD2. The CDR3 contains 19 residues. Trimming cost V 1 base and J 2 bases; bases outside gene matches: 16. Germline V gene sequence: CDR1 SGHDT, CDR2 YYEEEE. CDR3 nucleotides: TGTGCCAGCAGCTTGTTTCAACGAGGTATGGTAGCGGGAGCCTACGAGCAGTACTTC. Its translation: CASSLFQRGMVAGAYEQYF.

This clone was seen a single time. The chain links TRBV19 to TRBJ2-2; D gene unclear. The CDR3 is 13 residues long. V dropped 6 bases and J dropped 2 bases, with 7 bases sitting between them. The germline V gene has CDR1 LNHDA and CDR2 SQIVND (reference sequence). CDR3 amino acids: CASSRDNTGELFF. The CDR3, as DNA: TGTGCCAGTAGCCGCGATAACACCGGGGAGCTGTTTTTT.

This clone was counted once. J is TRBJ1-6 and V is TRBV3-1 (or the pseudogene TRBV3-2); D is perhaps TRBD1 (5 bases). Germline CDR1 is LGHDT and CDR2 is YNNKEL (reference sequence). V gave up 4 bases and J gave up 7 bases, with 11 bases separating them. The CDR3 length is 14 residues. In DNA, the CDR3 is TGTGCCAGCAGCCGCTGGGGGGACAATTCACCCCTCCACTTT. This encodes CASSRWGDNSPLHF.